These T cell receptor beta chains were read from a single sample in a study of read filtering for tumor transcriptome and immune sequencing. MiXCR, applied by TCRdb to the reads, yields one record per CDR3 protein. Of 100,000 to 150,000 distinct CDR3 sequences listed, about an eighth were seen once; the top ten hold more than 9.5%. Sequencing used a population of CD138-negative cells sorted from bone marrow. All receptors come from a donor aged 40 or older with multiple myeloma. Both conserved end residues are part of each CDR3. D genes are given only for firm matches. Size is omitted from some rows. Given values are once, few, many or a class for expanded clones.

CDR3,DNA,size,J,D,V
CSARSSGGAGEQFF,TGCAGTGCTAGATCCAGCGGGGGGGCCGGTGAGCAGTTCTTC,many,TRBJ2-1,TRBD2,TRBV20-1
CASSPRGAGRSYEQYF,TGTGCCAGCAGTCCAAGGGGGGCGGGACGATCCTACGAGCAGTACTTC,many,TRBJ2-7,.,TRBV7-2
CASSLSGSRGETQYF,TGTGCCAGCAGCTTATCGGGGAGCCGGGGGGAGACCCAGTACTTC,.,TRBJ2-5,.,TRBV7-3
CASRSTLRENQPQHF,TGTGCCAGCAGGTCGACGCTCAGGGAAAATCAGCCCCAGCATTTT,many,TRBJ1-5,.,TRBV6-6
CASSLPPGLAREQFF,TGTGCCAGCAGTTTACCACCGGGACTAGCCCGCGAGCAGTTCTTC,many,TRBJ2-1,TRBD2,TRBV28
CSARQPGVAEAFF,TGCAGTGCTAGGCAGCCGGGTGTCGCTGAAGCTTTCTTT,many,TRBJ1-1,.,TRBV20-1
CASSRTGGGNQPQHF,TGTGCCAGTAGTAGGACAGGGGGCGGCAATCAGCCCCAGCATTTT,many,TRBJ1-5,TRBD1,TRBV19
CASSWGRPGSYEQYF,TGCGCCAGCAGCTGGGGGAGGCCCGGCTCCTACGAGCAGTACTTC,many,TRBJ2-7,.,TRBV5-1
CASSQGLTGLSYSNQPQHF,TGCGCCAGCAGCCAAGGACTGACAGGGTTGTCTTATAGCAATCAGCCCCAGCATTTT,many,TRBJ1-5,TRBD1,TRBV4-1
CSASDERGAGELFF,TGCAGTGCTAGTGACGAGCGGGGGGCCGGGGAGCTGTTTTTT,many,TRBJ2-2,TRBD2,TRBV20-1
CASSRGHQTGELLF,TGTGCCAGCAGCCGCGGACACCAGACCGGGGAGCTGCTTTTT,few,TRBJ2-2,.,TRBV3-1
CASSVDPSSGNTIYF,TGTGCCAGCAGCGTAGATCCCAGCTCTGGAAACACCATATATTTT,many,TRBJ1-3,.,TRBV9
CASSSTPTGRSTEAFF,TGTGCCAGCAGTAGCACCCCGACAGGGAGGTCCACTGAAGCTTTCTTT,many,TRBJ1-1,TRBD1,TRBV6-5
CASSLSATNEKLFF,TGCGCCAGCAGCCTGAGTGCAACTAATGAAAAACTGTTTTTT,many,TRBJ1-4,.,TRBV5-1
CASSQGRGGQETQYF,TGCGCCAGCAGCCAAGGGCGGGGGGGCCAAGAGACCCAGTACTTC,many,TRBJ2-5,TRBD2,TRBV4-1
CASSTASTPYEQYF,TGTGCCAGCAGCACGGCTAGCACCCCCTACGAGCAGTACTTC,.,TRBJ2-7,.,TRBV11-2
CASSPGLAGASTGELFF,TGTGCCAGCTCACCGGGACTAGCGGGAGCATCCACCGGGGAGCTGTTTTTT,many,TRBJ2-2,TRBD2,TRBV18
CASSLVPGSRNEQFF,TGTGCCAGCAGCTTGGTCCCCGGATCTCGGAATGAGCAGTTCTTC,many,TRBJ2-1,.,TRBV7-2
CASSLVGTRSGGELFF,TGTGCCAGCAGCTTAGTCGGGACTAGGAGTGGCGGGGAGCTGTTTTTT,many,TRBJ2-2,TRBD2,TRBV11-2
CASSLRGQPQHF,TGTGCCAGCAGTTTAAGGGGCCAGCCCCAGCATTTT,many,TRBJ1-5,.,TRBV12-3/TRBV12-4
CSARERGNQPQHF,TGCAGTGCTAGAGAACGGGGCAATCAGCCCCAGCATTTT,many,TRBJ1-5,.,TRBV20-1
CASSFERIEQFF,TGTGCCAGCAGTTTTGAACGTATTGAGCAGTTCTTC,many,TRBJ2-1,.,TRBV28
CASSFFGMNTGELFF,TGTGCCAGCAGTTTTTTCGGGATGAACACCGGGGAGCTGTTTTTT,many,TRBJ2-2,.,TRBV27
CASSSAEGAPYEQYF,TGTGCCAGCAGTTCGGCGGAGGGGGCTCCCTACGAGCAGTACTTC,many,TRBJ2-7,.,TRBV6-5
CAWSVSIRTEEPFF,TGTGCCTGGAGTGTATCTATCCGGACCGAAGAACCTTTCTTT,.,TRBJ1-1,.,TRBV30
CASSEAAGQNQPQHF,TGTGCCAGCAGTGAGGCTGCCGGGCAAAATCAGCCCCAGCATTTT,many,TRBJ1-5,.,TRBV2
CASSLATQGKAEAFF,TGTGCCAGCAGCTTAGCGACACAGGGGAAGGCTGAAGCTTTCTTT,many,TRBJ1-1,TRBD1,TRBV7-9
CASSNLGTVGGETQYF,TGTGCCAGCAGTAACCTTGGGACAGTTGGTGGAGAGACCCAGTACTTC,many,TRBJ2-5,TRBD1,TRBV6-6
CASSEMLANEKLFF,TGTGCCAGCAGTGAAATGTTAGCTAATGAAAAACTGTTTTTT,many,TRBJ1-4,.,TRBV6-1
CASSYSKASGSYEQYF,TGTGCCAGCAGTTACTCGAAGGCCTCCGGCTCCTACGAGCAGTACTTC,many,TRBJ2-7,.,TRBV6-5
CSAGIEPVTDTQYF,TGCAGTGCTGGGATCGAACCTGTCACAGATACGCAGTATTTT,.,TRBJ2-3,.,TRBV20-1
CASSPLGAGNEQFF,TGCGCCAGCAGCCCCCTAGGAGCGGGGAATGAGCAGTTCTTC,many,TRBJ2-1,TRBD2,TRBV5-1
CASSLAVEDEQFF,TGTGCCAGCAGCTTAGCGGTGGAGGATGAGCAGTTCTTC,many,TRBJ2-1,.,TRBV7-2
CASSLYGLLYNEQFF,TGCGCCAGCAGCTTGTACGGACTGCTCTACAATGAGCAGTTCTTC,medium-sized,TRBJ2-1,.,TRBV5-1
CASSRDGDSNQPQHF,TGTGCCAGCAGCAGAGACGGGGATTCCAATCAGCCCCAGCATTTT,many,TRBJ1-5,.,TRBV7-9
CASSWGQPFNQPQHF,TGCGCCAGCAGCTGGGGACAGCCTTTTAATCAGCCCCAGCATTTT,many,TRBJ1-5,TRBD1,TRBV5-1
CSVATDANEKLFF,TGCAGCGTTGCGACAGATGCTAATGAAAAACTGTTTTTT,many,TRBJ1-4,.,TRBV29-1
CASNLNGSRVYGQFF,TGTGCCAGCAACTTAAACGGTTCCCGGGTATATGGGCAGTTCTTC,.,TRBJ2-1,.,TRBV7-3
CASSGGPPGDTQYF,TGTGCCAGCAGCGGAGGCCCCCCAGGGGATACGCAGTATTTT,many,TRBJ2-3,.,TRBV7-2
CASSFGGGGTDTQYF,TGTGCCAGCAGCTTCGGGGGGGGAGGGACAGATACGCAGTATTTT,many,TRBJ2-3,TRBD2,TRBV7-8
CASSEGRPTDTQYF,TGTGCCAGCAGTGAAGGTAGACCCACAGATACGCAGTATTTT,few,TRBJ2-3,.,TRBV6-1
CSAPPESGTEYNEQFF,TGCAGTGCCCCGCCAGAGTCAGGGACAGAGTACAATGAGCAGTTCTTC,many,TRBJ2-1,TRBD1,TRBV20-1
CASSSPVGVETQYF,TGTGCCAGCAGTTCCCCGGTGGGGGTGGAGACCCAGTACTTC,many,TRBJ2-5,.,TRBV12-3/TRBV12-4
CASSPPGRASYNEQFF,TGTGCCAGCAGCCCCCCTGGCAGGGCTAGCTACAATGAGCAGTTCTTC,many,TRBJ2-1,.,TRBV7-2
CASRDSLTYEQYF,TGTGCCAGTAGGGACAGCCTGACCTACGAGCAGTACTTC,many,TRBJ2-7,.,TRBV19
CASSVSGFNEQFF,TGCGCCAGCAGCGTTAGCGGATTCAATGAGCAGTTCTTC,.,TRBJ2-1,.,TRBV5-1
CSARDPRGGGSYEQYF,TGCAGTGCTAGAGATCCCCGGGGTGGCGGGAGCTACGAGCAGTACTTC,many,TRBJ2-7,TRBD2,TRBV20-1